These 3 T cell receptor beta chains were all obtained from the same sample, sequenced in a study of shared clonotypes between healthy human individuals. Only in-frame clones appear in the TCRdb table, and some are missing; sequencing was by immunoSEQ multiplex PCR. The data show approximately 810,000 clones, 90% to 95% seen once. Naive CD8 cells, CD45RO-negative and positively selected for CCR7, excluded terminally differentiated effector memory CD45RA+ cells. The sample comprised naive CD8+ T cells sorted from blood. Receptors originate from a man between 25 and 39 years old in good health.

V and J are TRBV2 and TRBJ2-7; TRBD2 matches 8 bases. The trim removed 2 bases at V and 2 bases at J, leaving 5 bases unmatched. The CDR3 is made up of 15 amino acids. Germline lookup yields CDR1 SNHLY and CDR2 FYNNEI. The CDR3 loop is CASSEYQLAAYEQYF. In DNA, the CDR3 is TGTGCCAGCAGTGAATACCAACTAGCGGCCTACGAGCAGTACTTC.

The V and J genes are TRBV6-1 and TRBJ2-5, with a possible D match to TRBD1 (5 bases). The CDR3 has 14 amino acids. The V gene lost 2 bases and the J gene lost 5 bases, with 12 bases spanning the gap. Germline V gives CDR1 MNHNS, CDR2 SASEGT. CDR3 in DNA: TGTGCCAGCAGTGAACAGGGCATGTGGGAGACCCAGTACTTC. Protein sequence: CASSEQGMWETQYF.

This clone has ten or more counts. The chain is built from TRBV6-4 and TRBJ2-1, with TRBD2 matching 9 bases. The CDR3 spans 16 residues. Losses at the gene ends were 6 bases for V and 7 bases for J; bases not matched to a gene: 13. Germline CDR1 reads MRHNA; CDR2 reads SNTAGT. CDR3 in amino acids: CASSPAEREAVNEQFF. Written as DNA, the CDR3 is TGTGCCAGCAGCCCAGCGGAGCGGGAGGCTGTGAATGAGCAGTTCTTC.